The T cell receptor (beta chain) described here comes from a study of human thymus T cells. During corrective heart surgery, resections were taken, and the thymus tissue came from them. Germline V gene sequence: CDR1 SGHRS, CDR2 YFSETQ. V was trimmed by 2 bases and J by 1 base, leaving 22 bases between them. CDR3 length: 20 amino acids. Sequencing was performed with immunoSEQ multiplex PCR; in TCRdb, only in-frame clones are kept and a portion is missing. The repertoire holds 70,000 to 75,000 clones, with roughly 96% as singletons. The sequence came from a girl under three years old with a congenital heart defect but otherwise immunologically healthy. The chain is built from TRBV5-1 and TRBJ2-6; D is possibly TRBD1 (6 bases). The sequenced material came from thymus tissue. The CDR3 nucleotides read TGCGCCAGCAGCTTCGACCCTCCCAGGGGCTCTATATCTGGGGCCAACGTCCTGACTTTC. It encodes CASSFDPPRGSISGANVLTF.